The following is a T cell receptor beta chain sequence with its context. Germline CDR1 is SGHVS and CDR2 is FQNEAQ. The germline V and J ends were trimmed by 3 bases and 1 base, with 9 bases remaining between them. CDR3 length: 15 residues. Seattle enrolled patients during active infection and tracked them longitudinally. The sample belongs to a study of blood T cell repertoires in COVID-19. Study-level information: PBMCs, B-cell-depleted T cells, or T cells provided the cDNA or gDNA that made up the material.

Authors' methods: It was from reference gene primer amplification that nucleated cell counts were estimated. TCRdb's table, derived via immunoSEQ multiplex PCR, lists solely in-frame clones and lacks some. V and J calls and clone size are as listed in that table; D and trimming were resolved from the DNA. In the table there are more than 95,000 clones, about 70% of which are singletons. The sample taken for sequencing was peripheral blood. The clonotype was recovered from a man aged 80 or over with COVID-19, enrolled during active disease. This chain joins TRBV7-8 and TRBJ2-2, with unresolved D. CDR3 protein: CASSLSTKNTGELFF. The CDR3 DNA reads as TGTGCCAGCAGCTTGTCTACCAAGAACACCGGGGAGCTGTTTTTT.